The sequence of this T cell receptor beta chain was determined in a study of T cell responses to AZD1222 COVID-19 vaccine. V lost 4 bases and J lost 2; bases outside the gene matches: 7. The CDR3 loop spans 16 amino acids. CDR1 is SGHDN, CDR2 FVKESK, per germline. Worth noting for this clone: What it binds is unknown.

Only in-frame clones appear in the TCRdb table, and some are missing; sequencing was by immunoSEQ multiplex PCR. In the table there are about 150,000 clones, 80% to 85% of which are singletons. Study observations and caveats: The donors showed a predominance of white British ancestry and of females, with possible underestimation of clonal diversity. After two AZD1222 doses, spike-specific TCR breadth and depth rose versus day 0. Repertoires were obtained solely post-peak T cell response. Baseline seropositivity characterized only a handful of AZD1222 recipients.

The TCR comes from an adult in good health. The chain joins TRBV14 to TRBJ2-3, with TRBD2 matching 9 bases. Sequences were derived from peripheral blood, sampled on day 0 of MenACWY control vaccination. The DNA for the CDR3 is TGTGCCAGCAGCCTTCTTAGCGGGGGCCACACAGATACGCAGTATTTT. Translation gives CASSLLSGGHTDTQYF.